This TCR beta chain was identified in a study of metastatic and nonmetastatic thyroid tumors. Methods used by the authors: What underpinned the distant-metastasis classifier for papillary thyroid cancer was the set of CDR3 differences across clinicopathological groups. TCRdb re-clonotyped the PCR reads through MiXCR. TCRdb's processing, not the study's, gives the V and J calls here. Among 37,000 or so clones listed, about a sixth were seen once. This clone appeared many times. This CDR3 contains 14 residues. Trimming shortened V by 8 bases and J by 3 bases, and 14 bases separated the two germline ends. Germline V gene data show CDR1 as KGHDR and CDR2 as SFDVKD. Each patient went into thyroid surgery without having received any treatment.

The receptor's source is a female donor with papillary thyroid cancer or a benign thyroid nodule (not recorded which). Some clones in this sample may be carry-over from other donors' samples. V usage is TRBV24-1 and J usage is TRBJ2-3; D is unclear. The sample taken for sequencing was blood. The CDR3 is CATKANRLTDTQYF. In DNA form, the CDR3 reads TGTGCCACCAAGGCGAATAGACTGACAGATACGCAGTATTTT.